The rows below give T cell receptor beta chains drawn from one sample of a study of cytomegalovirus exposure and HLA in healthy donors. Measured with immunoSEQ multiplex PCR; TCRdb has only the in-frame clones, and not every one. The table shows approximately 150,000 clones, with roughly 70% occurring only once. Sample: PBMCs. Every receptor here comes from a woman aged 25 to 39 in good health and CMV-seronegative. Each CDR3 is given with its conserved first and last residue. The D gene is left open where the match is weak. Where a row states a size, it is once, few, many or the class of an expanded clone; other rows omit it.

>-|TRBV7-9|-|TRBJ2-7
CSSSLQNYEQYF
TGTTCCAGCAGCTTACAGAACTACGAGCAGTACTTC
>-|TRBV5-1|-|TRBJ1-1
CASSKGLVNTEAFF
TGCGCCAGCAGCAAGGGGTTGGTGAACACTGAAGCTTTCTTT
>TRBD1|TRBV5-1|-|TRBJ2-3
CASSPGQTTDTQYF
TGCGCCAGCAGCCCGGGACAGACGACAGATACGCAGTATTTT
>-|TRBV2|-|TRBJ2-7
CASRDDSAYEQYF
TGTGCCAGCAGGGACGACAGCGCCTACGAGCAGTACTTC
>-|TRBV5-1|-|TRBJ1-2
CASSSGAGGYTF
TGCGCCAGCAGCTCGGGAGCGGGGGGCTACACCTTC
>-|TRBV18|-|TRBJ2-3
CASSPMRDTQYF
TGTGCCAGCTCACCAATGAGGGATACGCAGTATTTT
>TRBD2|TRBV13|-|TRBJ2-1
CASSLQRGGQFF
TGTGCCAGCAGCTTACAACGGGGGGGTCAGTTCTTC
>TRBD2|TRBV4-1|-|TRBJ2-1
CASSQIPGLAGVENEQFF
TGCGCCAGCAGCCAGATTCCGGGACTAGCGGGAGTAGAAAATGAGCAGTTCTTC
>TRBD2|TRBV5-1|once|TRBJ2-3
CASSTGLADSSDTQYF
TGCGCCAGCAGCACCGGACTAGCGGACTCGTCGGATACGCAGTATTTT
>-|TRBV4-3|once|TRBJ1-6
CASSQDRVSPLHF
TGCGCCAGCAGCCAAGACAGGGTCTCACCCCTCCACTTT
>-|TRBV14|-|TRBJ2-1
CASSQVGHGNYNEQFF
TGTGCCAGCAGCCAAGTAGGACACGGAAACTACAATGAGCAGTTCTTC
>TRBD1|TRBV28|-|TRBJ1-2
CASSSLTGGYGYTF
TGTGCCAGCAGTTCCTTGACAGGGGGGTATGGCTACACCTTC
>TRBD1|TRBV29-1|-|TRBJ1-2
CSVGQGANFGYTF
TGCAGCGTGGGACAGGGGGCGAATTTTGGCTACACCTTC
>-|TRBV9|-|TRBJ2-4
CASSFEGGTNIQYF
TGTGCCAGCAGTTTCGAGGGGGGGACAAACATTCAGTACTTC
>TRBD2|TRBV7-9|-|TRBJ2-2
CASSLARLAGVTGELFF
TGTGCCAGCAGCTTAGCGCGACTAGCGGGAGTTACCGGGGAGCTGTTTTTT
>TRBD1|TRBV30|few|TRBJ1-4
CAWSPGTGAANEKLFF
TGTGCCTGGAGTCCCGGGACAGGCGCGGCTAATGAAAAACTGTTTTTT
>-|TRBV19|-|TRBJ2-7
CASSRVSGSYEQYF
TGTGCCAGTAGTAGGGTTAGCGGATCCTACGAGCAGTACTTC
>TRBD1|TRBV7-8|many|TRBJ2-3
CASGQAFGDTQYF
TGTGCCAGTGGACAGGCGTTTGGTGATACGCAGTATTTT
>-|TRBV28|-|TRBJ2-3
CASSAPRTGTDTQYF
TGTGCCAGCAGTGCCCCTAGGACTGGCACAGATACGCAGTATTTT
>TRBD2|TRBV29-1|-|TRBJ2-7
CSVETSGVPNEQYF
TGCAGCGTTGAAACTAGCGGGGTTCCCAACGAGCAGTACTTC
>-|TRBV5-1|-|TRBJ2-2
CASLTNTGELFF
TGCGCCAGCCTGACTAACACCGGGGAGCTGTTTTTT
>-|TRBV27|-|TRBJ2-7
CASSLSSLTSYEQYF
TGTGCCAGCAGTTTATCTAGCCTGACTTCCTACGAGCAGTACTTC
>-|TRBV28|-|TRBJ2-3
CASSFRGRKADTQYF
TGTGCCAGCAGTTTTAGGGGTAGAAAGGCAGATACGCAGTATTTT
>TRBD1|TRBV2|few|TRBJ1-1
CASKGQRGAFF
TGTGCCAGCAAGGGACAGAGAGGAGCTTTCTTT
>-|TRBV27|-|TRBJ2-5
CASSFNRLETQYF
TGTGCCAGCAGTTTCAATCGGTTAGAGACCCAGTACTTC
>-|TRBV6-1|-|TRBJ2-3
CASSRTVDTQYF
TGTGCCAGCAGCCGGACAGTTGATACGCAGTATTTT
>-|TRBV4-3|-|TRBJ1-1
CASSQAGGSMNTEAFF
TGCGCCAGCAGCCAAGCGGGGGGTTCCATGAACACTGAAGCTTTCTTT
>TRBD2|TRBV15|-|TRBJ2-7
CATSVYSAGDYEQYF
TGTGCCACCAGCGTCTACTCGGCGGGGGACTACGAGCAGTACTTC
>-|TRBV9|-|TRBJ1-3
CASSLGSSGNTIYF
TGTGCCAGCAGCTTAGGCAGCTCTGGAAACACCATATATTTT
>TRBD2|TRBV7-8|-|TRBJ2-1
CASSIKREYSYNEQFF
TGTGCCAGCAGCATAAAGCGGGAGTACTCCTACAATGAGCAGTTCTTC
>-|TRBV7-8|-|TRBJ2-2
CASSLRDMGTGELFF
TGTGCCAGCAGCCTCCGGGACATGGGGACCGGGGAGCTGTTTTTT
>TRBD1|TRBV6-5|-|TRBJ1-6
CASSSGTGGYNSPLHF
TGTGCCAGCAGTTCCGGGACAGGGGGTTATAATTCACCCCTCCACTTT
>-|TRBV28|-|TRBJ1-4
CASSILNEKLFF
TGTGCCAGCAGTATCCTTAATGAAAAACTGTTTTTT
>-|TRBV21-1|-|TRBJ2-3
CASATEGATDTQYF
TGTGCCAGCGCGACAGAGGGGGCCACAGATACGCAGTATTTT
>TRBD1|TRBV7-9|-|TRBJ2-5
CASSSTGGQETQYF
TGTGCCAGCAGCTCTACAGGGGGCCAAGAGACCCAGTACTTC
>TRBD2|TRBV28|-|TRBJ2-2
CASSPPGLAGGELFF
TGTGCCAGCAGTCCACCCGGACTAGCTGGCGGGGAGCTGTTTTTT
>-|TRBV7-9|-|TRBJ2-1
CASSFYRTYPYNEQFF
TGTGCCAGCAGCTTTTACAGGACCTACCCGTACAATGAGCAGTTCTTC
>TRBD2|TRBV7-9|-|TRBJ2-2
CASSLLGASGTNTGELFF
TGTGCCAGCAGCTTATTAGGGGCTAGCGGGACGAACACCGGGGAGCTGTTTTTT
>-|TRBV19|-|TRBJ1-2
CASKSPRYGYTF
TGTGCCAGTAAGTCCCCTCGGTATGGCTACACCTTC
>TRBD1|TRBV7-3|-|TRBJ1-1
CASSPSTGAEAFF
TGTGCCAGCAGCCCCTCGACAGGGGCTGAAGCTTTCTTT
>-|TRBV28|-|TRBJ1-5
CASGPGRSQPQHF
TGTGCCAGCGGGCCAGGGCGAAGTCAGCCCCAGCATTTT
>-|TRBV4-3|-|TRBJ1-4
CASSHLIRGVDEKLFF
TGCGCCAGCAGCCACCTTATCAGGGGAGTGGATGAAAAACTGTTTTTT
>TRBD1|TRBV19|-|TRBJ1-4
CASSYGTGVEKLFF
TGTGCCAGTAGTTACGGGACAGGGGTTGAAAAACTGTTTTTT
>TRBD1|TRBV6-6|-|TRBJ2-7
CASSPGTGYEQYF
TGTGCCAGCAGTCCCGGGACAGGGTACGAGCAGTACTTC
>-|TRBV6-5|-|TRBJ1-2
CASKEGPGGYTF
TGTGCCAGCAAGGAGGGCCCCGGTGGCTACACCTTC
>-|TRBV9|-|TRBJ1-3
CASSDGGFGNTIYF
TGTGCCAGCAGCGACGGGGGATTTGGAAACACCATATATTTT
>-|TRBV5-1|-|TRBJ1-6
CASSTGQNSPLHF
TGCGCCAGCAGTACAGGGCAGAATTCACCCCTCCACTTT
>-|TRBV25-1|few|TRBJ1-1
CASSELGQGNTEAFF
TGTGCCAGCAGTGAATTGGGGCAGGGGAACACTGAAGCTTTCTTT
>-|TRBV7-9|-|TRBJ1-6
CASSTHPAPLHF
TGTGCCAGCAGCACCCATCCAGCACCCCTCCACTTT